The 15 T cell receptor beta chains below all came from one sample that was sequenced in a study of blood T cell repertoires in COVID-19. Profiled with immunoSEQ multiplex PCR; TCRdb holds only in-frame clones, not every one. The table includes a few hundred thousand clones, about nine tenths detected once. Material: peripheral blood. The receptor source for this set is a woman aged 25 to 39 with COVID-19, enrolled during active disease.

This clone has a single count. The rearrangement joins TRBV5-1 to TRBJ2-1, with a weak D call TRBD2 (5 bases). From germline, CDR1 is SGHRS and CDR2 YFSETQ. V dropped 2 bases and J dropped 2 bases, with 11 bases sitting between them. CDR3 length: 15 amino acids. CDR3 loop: CASSFAGDPYNEQFF. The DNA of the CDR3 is TGCGCCAGCAGCTTCGCGGGTGATCCCTACAATGAGCAGTTCTTC.

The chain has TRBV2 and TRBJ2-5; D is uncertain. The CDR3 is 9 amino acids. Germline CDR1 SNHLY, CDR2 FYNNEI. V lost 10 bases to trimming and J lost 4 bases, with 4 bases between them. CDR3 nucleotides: TGTGCCACCCGAGAGACCCAGTACTTC. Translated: CATRETQYF.

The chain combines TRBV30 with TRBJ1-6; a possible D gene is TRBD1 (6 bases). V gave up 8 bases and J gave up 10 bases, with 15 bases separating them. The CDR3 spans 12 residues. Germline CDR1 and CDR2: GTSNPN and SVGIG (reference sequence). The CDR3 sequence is CAGRTAYSPLHF. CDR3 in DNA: TGTGCCGGGCGGACAGCTTACTCACCCCTCCACTTT.

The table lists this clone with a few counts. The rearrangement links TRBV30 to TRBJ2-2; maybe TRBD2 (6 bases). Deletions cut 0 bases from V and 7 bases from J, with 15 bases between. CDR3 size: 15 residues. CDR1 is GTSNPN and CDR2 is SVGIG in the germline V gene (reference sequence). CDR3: CAWSVSGEDSGELFF. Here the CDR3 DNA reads TGTGCCTGGAGTGTGTCGGGAGAGGATAGCGGGGAGCTGTTTTTT.

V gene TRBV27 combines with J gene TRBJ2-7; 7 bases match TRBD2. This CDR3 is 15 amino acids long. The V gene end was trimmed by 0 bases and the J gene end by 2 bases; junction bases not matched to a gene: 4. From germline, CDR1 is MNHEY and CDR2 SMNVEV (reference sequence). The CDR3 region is CASSLSGRDTYEQYF. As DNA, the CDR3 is TGTGCCAGCAGTTTATCGGGGAGGGATACCTACGAGCAGTACTTC.

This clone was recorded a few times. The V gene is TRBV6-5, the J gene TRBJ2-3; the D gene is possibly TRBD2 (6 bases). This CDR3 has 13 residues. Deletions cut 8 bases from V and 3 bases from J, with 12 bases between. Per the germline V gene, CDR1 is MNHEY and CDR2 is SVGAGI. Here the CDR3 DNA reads TGTGCCAGCCGGCGGGACTTAACAGATACGCAGTATTTT. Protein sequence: CASRRDLTDTQYF.

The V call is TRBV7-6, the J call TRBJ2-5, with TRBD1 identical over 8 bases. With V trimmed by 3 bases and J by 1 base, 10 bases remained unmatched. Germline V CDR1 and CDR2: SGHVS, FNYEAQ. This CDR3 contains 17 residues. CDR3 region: CASSFLAAGTGQETQYF. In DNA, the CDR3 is TGTGCCAGCAGCTTTTTGGCCGCCGGGACAGGCCAAGAGACCCAGTACTTC.

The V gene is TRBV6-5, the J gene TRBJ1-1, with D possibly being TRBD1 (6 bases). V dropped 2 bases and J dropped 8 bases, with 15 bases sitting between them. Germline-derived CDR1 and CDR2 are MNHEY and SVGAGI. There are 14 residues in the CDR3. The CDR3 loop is CASSYGTPGVEAFF. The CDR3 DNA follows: TGTGCCAGCAGTTACGGGACCCCAGGGGTGGAAGCTTTCTTT.

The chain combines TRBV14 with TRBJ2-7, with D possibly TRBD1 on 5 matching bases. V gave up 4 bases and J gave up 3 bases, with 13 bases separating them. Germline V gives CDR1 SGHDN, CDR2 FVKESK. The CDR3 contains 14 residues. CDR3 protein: CASSPGYRNYEQYF. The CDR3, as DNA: TGTGCCAGCAGCCCTGGATACAGGAACTACGAGCAGTACTTC.

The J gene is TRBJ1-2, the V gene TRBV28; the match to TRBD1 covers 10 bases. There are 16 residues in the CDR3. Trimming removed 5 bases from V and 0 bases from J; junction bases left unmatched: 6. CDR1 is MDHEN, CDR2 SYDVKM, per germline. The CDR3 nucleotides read TGTGCCAGCAGTAACCCGACAGGGGGCGCTAACTATGGCTACACCTTC. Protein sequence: CASSNPTGGANYGYTF.

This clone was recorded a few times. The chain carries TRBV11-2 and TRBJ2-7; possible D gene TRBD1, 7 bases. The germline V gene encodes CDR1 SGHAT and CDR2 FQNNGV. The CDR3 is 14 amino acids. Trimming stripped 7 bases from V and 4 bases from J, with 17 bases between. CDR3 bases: TGTGCCAGCAACCACCTCTCAGGGGGGTACGAGCAGTACTTC. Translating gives CASNHLSGGYEQYF.

CDR3 in DNA: TGTGCCAGCAGTTTTTACCCCAGTTGGCAAGAGACCCAGTACTTC. As protein: CASSFYPSWQETQYF. The rearrangement uses TRBV27 and TRBJ2-5; D gene uncertain. The CDR3 loop spans 15 amino acids. The V and J ends lost 3 bases and 2 bases respectively, with 13 bases between them. The germline gives CDR1 MNHEY, CDR2 SMNVEV (reference sequence).

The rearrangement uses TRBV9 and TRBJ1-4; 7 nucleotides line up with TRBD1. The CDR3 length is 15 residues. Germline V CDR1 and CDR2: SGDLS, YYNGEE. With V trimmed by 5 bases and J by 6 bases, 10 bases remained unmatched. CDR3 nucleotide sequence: TGTGCCAGCAGTCCACAGGGGTTGAGAGATGAAAAACTGTTTTTT. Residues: CASSPQGLRDEKLFF.

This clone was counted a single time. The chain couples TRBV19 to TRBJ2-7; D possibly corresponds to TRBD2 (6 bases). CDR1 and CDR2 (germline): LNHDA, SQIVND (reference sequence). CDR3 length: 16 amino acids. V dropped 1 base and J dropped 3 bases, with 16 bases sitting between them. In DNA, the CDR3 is TGTGCCAGTAGTATAGCATTTGGAGGGAACTACTACGAGCAGTACTTC. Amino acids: CASSIAFGGNYYEQYF.

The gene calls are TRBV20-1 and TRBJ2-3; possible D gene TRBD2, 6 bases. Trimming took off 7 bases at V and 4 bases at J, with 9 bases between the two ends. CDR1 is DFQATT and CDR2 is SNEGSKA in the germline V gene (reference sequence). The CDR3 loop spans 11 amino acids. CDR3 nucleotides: TGCAGTGGCGGGATCTCAGATACGCAGTATTTT. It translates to CSGGISDTQYF.